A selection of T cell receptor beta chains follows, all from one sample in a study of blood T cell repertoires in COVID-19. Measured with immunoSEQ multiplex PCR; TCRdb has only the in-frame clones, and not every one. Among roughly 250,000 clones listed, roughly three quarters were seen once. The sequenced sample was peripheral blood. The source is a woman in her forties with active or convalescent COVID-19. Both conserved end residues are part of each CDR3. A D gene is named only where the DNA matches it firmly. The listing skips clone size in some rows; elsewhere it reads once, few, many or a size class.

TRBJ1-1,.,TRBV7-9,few,TGTGCCAGCAGCTTCGGGGAGAACACTGAAGCTTTCTTT,CASSFGENTEAFF
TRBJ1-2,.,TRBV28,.,TGTGCCAGCAGTCCAGTTAACTATGGCTACACCTTC,CASSPVNYGYTF
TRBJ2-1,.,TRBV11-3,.,TGTGCCAGCAGCTTAGATTCGTCTTACAATGAGCAGTTCTTC,CASSLDSSYNEQFF
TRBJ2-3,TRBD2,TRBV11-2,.,TGTGCCAGCAGCTTTAGCGGGGGGGCCACAGATACGCAGTATTTT,CASSFSGGATDTQYF
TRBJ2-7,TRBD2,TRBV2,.,TGTGCCAGCAGCGGGACTAGCGGGGGGGTCGAGCAGTACTTC,CASSGTSGGVEQYF
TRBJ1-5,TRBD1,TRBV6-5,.,TGTGCCAGCAGAGGCGGACAGGGAAGCAATCAGCCCCAGCATTTT,CASRGGQGSNQPQHF
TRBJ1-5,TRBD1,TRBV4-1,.,TGCGCCAGCAGCCAAGATTGGGACAGGGTCGGCAATCAGCCCCAGCATTTT,CASSQDWDRVGNQPQHF
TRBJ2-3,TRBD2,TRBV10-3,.,TGTGCCATCAGTGAGTCCCTTGCGAGCGGGGGGCGGACAGATACGCAGTATTTT,CAISESLASGGRTDTQYF
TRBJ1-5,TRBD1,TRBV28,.,TGTGCCAGCAGAGCGACAGGGGAAAGCAATCAGCCCCAGCATTTT,CASRATGESNQPQHF
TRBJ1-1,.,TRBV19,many,TGTGCCAGTAGTATTTTAACAGCCCAATCGGCTGAAGCTTTCTTT,CASSILTAQSAEAFF
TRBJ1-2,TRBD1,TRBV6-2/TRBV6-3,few,TGTGCCAGCAGTTACCCAGGGACAGCACCTGGCTACACCTTC,CASSYPGTAPGYTF
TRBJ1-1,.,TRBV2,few,TGTGCCAGCAGTGAACTGCAGGGAGGTGAAGCTTTCTTT,CASSELQGGEAFF
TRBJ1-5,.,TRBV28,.,TGTGCCAGCAGTTGGGAGGGAGGGTCCCGGCCCCAGCATTTT,CASSWEGGSRPQHF
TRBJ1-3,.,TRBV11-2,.,TGTGCCAGCAGCTTCGCTCTGGGGAGGACCGCTGGAAACACCATATATTTT,CASSFALGRTAGNTIYF
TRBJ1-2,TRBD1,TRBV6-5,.,TGTGCCAGCCCTGGGACAGAGCCTAACTATGGCTACACCTTC,CASPGTEPNYGYTF
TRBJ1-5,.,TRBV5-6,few,TGTGCCAGCAGCTTGGGCACAGGGTCTATTCAGCCCCAGCATTTT,CASSLGTGSIQPQHF
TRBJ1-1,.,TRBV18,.,TGTGCCAGCTCACCCCGGCAGGGCGGCAGCACTGAAGCTTTCTTT,CASSPRQGGSTEAFF
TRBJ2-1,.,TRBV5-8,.,TGTGCCAGCAGCTTGCGGGGGACCCGGTTAGAGAGTGAGCAGTTCTTC,CASSLRGTRLESEQFF
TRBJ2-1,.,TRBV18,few,TGTGCCAGCTCACCAAGCCCCGCCTCCTACAATGAGCAGTTCTTC,CASSPSPASYNEQFF
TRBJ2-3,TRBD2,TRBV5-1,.,TGCGCCAGCAGCGGGACTAGCGGGGCCGCTAGCACAGATACGCAGTATTTT,CASSGTSGAASTDTQYF
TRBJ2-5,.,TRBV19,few,TGTGCCAGTAGTCCGGGACTCCAAGAGACCCAGTACTTC,CASSPGLQETQYF
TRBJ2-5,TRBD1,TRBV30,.,TGTGCCTGGGGGAAGGGGGCGAAGACCCAGTACTTC,CAWGKGAKTQYF
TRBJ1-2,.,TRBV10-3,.,TGTGCCACCCGACAGGTCTATGGCTACACCTTC,CATRQVYGYTF
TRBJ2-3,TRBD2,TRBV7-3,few,TGTGCCAGCAGCCGGCAGGCGGGGAGGGTGGGAGATACGCAGTATTTT,CASSRQAGRVGDTQYF
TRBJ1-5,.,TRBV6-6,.,TGTGCCAGCAGTTACTCCAGGGGCAATCAGCCCCAGCATTTT,CASSYSRGNQPQHF
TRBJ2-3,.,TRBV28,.,TGTGCCAGCAGTTTATTGGAGCCTAGCACAGATACGCAGTATTTT,CASSLLEPSTDTQYF
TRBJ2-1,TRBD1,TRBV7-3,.,TGTGCCAGCAGCTCCAGGACAGGGGATCCTGAGCAGTTCTTC,CASSSRTGDPEQFF